This TCR beta chain was identified in a study of blood T cell repertoires in COVID-19. Study information: Acute and convalescent COVID-19 specimens originated in the United States, Italy and Spain. T cells, B-cell-depleted T cells, or PBMCs supplied cDNA or gDNA.

CDR3 length: 16 residues. In the original workflow: Reference gene primer amplification in the assay estimated nucleated cell counts. The table came from immunoSEQ multiplex PCR; TCRdb's copy has only in-frame clones and leaves some out. Clonal size and the V and J genes are those of that table, whereas D and trimming came from the DNA. This repertoire shows 200,000 to 300,000 clones, 88% found once; its top ten account for approximately 0.8%. Sequencing was performed on peripheral blood. V usage is TRBV12-2 and J usage is TRBJ1-4. TRBV12-2 is flagged as a pseudogene. The TCR originated in a woman in her twenties or thirties with acute or convalescent COVID-19. CDR3 loop: CASREGRRRGREKLFF. The CDR3 nucleotides are TGTGCAAGTCGCGAAGGAAGGCGGAGGGGACGAGAAAAACTGTTTTTT.